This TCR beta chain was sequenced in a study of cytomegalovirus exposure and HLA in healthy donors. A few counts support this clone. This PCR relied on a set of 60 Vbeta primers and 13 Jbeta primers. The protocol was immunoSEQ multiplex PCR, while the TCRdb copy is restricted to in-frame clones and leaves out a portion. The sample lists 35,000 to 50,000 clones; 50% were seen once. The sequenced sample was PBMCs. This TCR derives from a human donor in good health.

The CDR3: CASSLEASGTSQYF. The CDR3 DNA is TGCGCCAGCAGCTTGGAGGCTAGCGGGACCTCCCAGTACTTC. The V and J genes are TRBV5-1 and TRBJ2-5, with TRBD2 matching 9 bases. This CDR3 contains 14 residues. CDR1 is SGHRS and CDR2 is YFSETQ in the germline V gene. The J segment lost 9 bases and the V segment lost 0 bases, leaving 6 bases of the junction unmatched.